These 32 T cell receptor beta chains were sequenced from one sample in a study of T cells in Graves' hyperthyroidism and ophthalmopathy. Amplified TCR beta CDR3 regions derived from RNA transcripts. The HTBI primer set served for first-round RT-PCR of the TCR CDR3. One entry per CDR3 protein results from TCRdb running MiXCR on the multiplex PCR reads. The data show about 420,000 distinct CDR3 sequences, with around 15% seen just once and about 4.9% held by the top ten. The sample comprised blood. These TCRs come from a woman aged 18-29 years with Graves' hyperthyroidism.

The gene calls are TRBV12-3 or TRBV12-4 and TRBJ2-2; 8 bases are a match to TRBD2. After removal of 6 bases from V and 8 bases from J, the junction contained 14 bases not matched to a gene. This CDR3 has 16 residues. The CDR3 DNA is TGTGCCAGCAGCCCAGACGGGGGGGGGGGGGGGGGGGAGCTGTTTTTT. Its translation: CASSPDGGGGGGELFF.

This clonotype was observed at least ten times. This CDR3 reads CASSHIGTGTAYEQYF. The CDR3 DNA sequence: TGTGCCAGCAGCCATATCGGAACCGGGACAGCCTACGAGCAGTACTTC. V gene TRBV7-8 combines with J gene TRBJ2-7; TRBD1 aligns across 7 bases. J gave up 2 bases and V 5 bases, and 12 bases lay outside the gene matches. The CDR3 sequence is 16 residues long. Germline values: CDR1 SGHVS, CDR2 FQNEAQ.

This clonotype was counted many times. The V call is TRBV2, the J call TRBJ2-3, with TRBD1 identical over 9 bases. The V gene's germline CDR1 is SNHLY and CDR2 FYNNEI. The CDR3 is 13 residues long. Trimming removed 11 bases from V and 1 base from J; junction bases left unmatched: 4. CDR3 in amino acids: CACRTGGTDTQYF. DNA of the CDR3: TGTGCCTGTCGGACAGGGGGCACAGATACGCAGTATTTT.

This clonotype has ten or more counts. The chain has TRBV30 and TRBJ2-7; tentatively, D is TRBD2 (5 bases). This CDR3 has 13 residues. The germline V gene encodes CDR1 GTSNPN and CDR2 SVGIG (reference sequence). The V end lost 1 base, the J end lost 5 bases, and 12 bases lay between the germline ends. CDR3 coding DNA: TGTGCCTGGAGTGGGCAGCTAGCAGACGAGCAGTACTTC. This sequence encodes CAWSGQLADEQYF.

On this clonotype itself: No conserved phenylalanine or tryptophan ends this CDR3, so it is likely a read error. The rearrangement links TRBV6-1 to TRBJ1-6; no definite D call. Germline V gene data show CDR1 as MNHNS and CDR2 as SASEGT. V gave up 2 bases and J gave up 8 bases, with 10 bases separating them. This CDR3 comprises 14 residues. The CDR3, as DNA: TGTGCCAGCAGTGAAATTTTATCGGATTCACCCCTCCACCTT. The encoded protein is CASSEILSDSPLHL.

This clonotype was counted ten times or more. The chain is built from TRBV6-4 and TRBJ2-2, with 9 bases matching TRBD2. V trimming: 5 bases; J trimming: 7 bases; junction bases outside the gene matches: 8. Per the germline V gene, CDR1 is MRHNA and CDR2 is SNTAGT. This CDR3 comprises 15 residues. The CDR3 region has the DNA TGTGCCAGCAGTCCTGGGGCAGCGGGAGGCGGGGAGCTGTTTTTT. The encoded protein is CASSPGAAGGGELFF.

The chain has TRBV3-1 and TRBJ2-7; 8 bases map to TRBD2. The V and J ends lost 3 bases and 6 bases, in that order; junction bases with no gene match: 10. Germline values: CDR1 LGHDT, CDR2 YNNKEL (reference sequence). CDR3 length: 15 residues. For the CDR3, the DNA is TGTGCCAGCAGCCACTCCGGGACTAGGGATGCCGAGCAGTACTTC. Translated: CASSHSGTRDAEQYF.

V is TRBV18 and J is TRBJ2-7; 11 positions match TRBD1. This CDR3 spans 16 amino acids. Germline V gene lookup returns CDR1 KGHSH and CDR2 LQKENI. After removal of 3 bases from V and 3 bases from J, the junction contained 7 bases not matched to a gene. The CDR3 loop is CASSPRGQGAYYEQYF. As DNA, the CDR3 is TGTGCCAGCTCACCCAGAGGACAGGGGGCATACTACGAGCAGTACTTC.

This clonotype has just a few counts. The chain is built from TRBV10-3 and TRBJ2-7, with D tentatively TRBD1 (6 bases). This CDR3 is 16 amino acids long. Germline V gene sequence: CDR1 ENHRY, CDR2 SYGVKD. The V end was cut by 3 bases, the J end by 2 bases, with 17 bases between. CDR3 coding DNA: TGTGCCATCAGTGATACCGGGACACCTATAACCTACGAGCAGTACTTC. It is translated as CAISDTGTPITYEQYF.

This clonotype was seen a handful of times. The chain combines TRBV20-1 with TRBJ2-1, with 15 bases identical to TRBD2. V lost 0 bases, J lost 7 bases, and 7 bases stayed unmatched. CDR3 length equals 17 residues. Germline CDR1 reads DFQATT; CDR2 reads SNEGSKA (reference sequence). CDR3 in amino acids: CSARDQRTSGRVNEQFF. CDR3 coding DNA: TGCAGTGCTAGAGATCAAAGGACTAGCGGGAGGGTGAATGAGCAGTTCTTC.

The J gene is TRBJ1-5, the V gene TRBV4-1; possible D gene TRBD1, 5 bases. V was pared by 1 base and J by 2 bases, with 12 bases between. The germline CDR1 and CDR2 sequences are MGHRA and YSYEKL. This CDR3 is 16 amino acids long. In nucleotides, the CDR3 is TGCGCCAGCAGCCAAGTGTCAGGGATCGGCAATCAGCCCCAGCATTTT. It encodes CASSQVSGIGNQPQHF.

The V and J genes are TRBV7-9 and TRBJ2-1; no definite D call. Germline loops: CDR1 SEHNR, CDR2 FQNEAQ (reference sequence). The CDR3 is 17 amino acids. Trimming stripped 5 bases from V and 5 bases from J, with 22 bases between. CDR3 DNA: TGTGCCAGCAGCCCTCCCCAGACGGACGCTTCTAACAATGAGCAGTTCTTC. It specifies CASSPPQTDASNNEQFF.

The gene calls are TRBV28 and TRBJ2-3, with 11 nucleotides matching TRBD2. With 5 bases clipped from V and 0 bases from J, the junction kept 7 bases outside the gene matches. Germline V gives CDR1 MDHEN, CDR2 SYDVKM. The CDR3 runs 17 residues. Here the CDR3 DNA reads TGTGCCAGCAGTACCGGGACTAGCGGAGCTAGCACAGATACGCAGTATTTT. This encodes CASSTGTSGASTDTQYF.

In its sample, this clonotype was seen many times. The rearrangement joins TRBV7-9 to TRBJ1-5; D is possibly TRBD1 (6 bases). Germline CDR1 SEHNR, CDR2 FQNEAQ (reference sequence). Trimming left V 1 base short and J 7 bases short, with 17 bases between. The CDR3 runs 16 residues. The DNA for the CDR3 is TGTGCCAGCAGCTTAGACGGCGGCAGGGGCAGCCAGCCCCAGCATTTT. This encodes CASSLDGGRGSQPQHF.

The table lists this clonotype with many counts. V and J are TRBV11-2 and TRBJ2-5, with 11 bases aligning to TRBD2. The CDR3 is made up of 15 amino acids. Germline loops: CDR1 SGHAT, CDR2 FQNNGV. V gave up 1 base and J gave up 12 bases; unmatched junction bases: 10. The CDR3 nucleotides are TGTGCCAGCAGCTTAGCGGGGACTAGCGGAGACCAAGAGTACTTC. Encoded protein: CASSLAGTSGDQEYF.

This clonotype was picked up many times. The junction shows a germline mismatch at one end, possibly a read error. The chain has TRBV11-2 and TRBJ1-6, with 8 bases lining up with TRBD1. Germline V gives CDR1 SGHAT, CDR2 FQNNGV. This CDR3 has 15 amino acids. As DNA, the CDR3 is TGTGCCAGCACCTTACACCCGGACAGGGTTTCACCCCTCCACTTT. Protein sequence: CASTLHPDRVSPLHF.

As for this clonotype: This may come from a read error, since a much larger clone is one base off. This chain links TRBV4-1 with TRBJ1-1, with 10 bases matching TRBD1. The CDR3 extends over 17 amino acids. The germline CDR1 and CDR2 sequences are MGHRA and YSYEKL. The CDR3 here is CATSLRPGTGANTEAFF. CDR3 sequence (DNA): TGCGCCACCAGCCTACGTCCCGGGACAGGGGCCAACACTGAAGCTTTCTTT.

The chain joins TRBV5-5 to TRBJ1-4; D unresolved. Germline V gives CDR1 SGHKS, CDR2 YYEKEE (reference sequence). The CDR3 extends over 13 amino acids. Trimming left V 0 bases short and J 8 bases short, with 8 bases between. The CDR3 DNA reads as TGTGCCAGCAGCTTGGCGGCGGGGGAAAAACTGTTTTTT. Translated, it gives CASSLAAGEKLFF. The variable domain in full, completed from reference TRBV5-5 and TRBJ1-4, reads DAGVTQSPTHLIKTRGQQVTLRCSPISGHKSVSWYQQVLGQGPQFIFQYYEKEERGRGNFPDRFSARQFPNYSSELNVNALLLGDSALYLCASSLAAGEKLFFGSGTQLSVL.

The genes are TRBV10-3 and TRBJ2-3, with D possibly TRBD1 on 6 matching bases. The CDR3 is 13 residues long. Germline assignment: CDR1 ENHRY and CDR2 SYGVKD. Trimming stripped 6 bases from V and 4 bases from J, with 11 bases between. The CDR3 bases are TGTGCCATCAGCCGACAGGAATCAGATACGCAGTATTTT. Translating it yields CAISRQESDTQYF.

This clonotype was found many times. This chain links TRBV11-2 with TRBJ2-3; D not certain. The V gene's germline CDR1 is SGHAT and CDR2 FQNNGV. This CDR3 region has 15 residues. Trimming shortened V by 5 bases and J by 0 bases, and 12 bases separated the two germline ends. As DNA, the CDR3 is TGTGCCAGCAGCCCCCGGCAGGACAGCACAGATACGCAGTATTTT. This sequence encodes CASSPRQDSTDTQYF.

This clonotype has a count of ten or more. The chain combines TRBV12-3 or TRBV12-4 with TRBJ2-1; the D is unclear. The CDR3 totals 14 residues. The V end lost 3 bases, the J end lost 5 bases, and 11 bases lay between the germline ends. The DNA for the CDR3 is TGTGCCAGCAGTTTCCCCCTGGCGAACAATGAGCAGTTCTTC. Translation gives CASSFPLANNEQFF.

This clonotype showed up just a few times. This rearrangement joins TRBV6-1 to TRBJ2-3; D not resolved. Germline loops: CDR1 MNHNS, CDR2 SASEGT. The CDR3 loop spans 10 amino acids. V shed 7 bases and J shed 4 bases, with 3 bases lying between them. The CDR3 is CASMADTQYF. The DNA of the CDR3 is TGTGCCAGCATGGCAGATACGCAGTATTTT.

This clonotype has a count of ten or more. The chain links TRBV20-1 to TRBJ2-3; D is uncertain. The CDR3 loop spans 12 amino acids. Per the germline V gene, CDR1 is DFQATT and CDR2 is SNEGSKA (reference sequence). Trimming stripped 3 bases from V and 6 bases from J, with 10 bases between. CDR3 sequence: CSASPRIDTQYF. CDR3 DNA: TGCAGTGCTAGTCCCCGGATTGATACGCAGTATTTT.

This chain connects TRBV10-3 to TRBJ2-2, with 8 positions matching TRBD2. Germline V CDR1 and CDR2: ENHRY, SYGVKD. The CDR3 covers 15 residues. V was clipped by 6 bases and J by 6 bases; unmatched bases: 9. The CDR3 region has the DNA TGTGCCATCAGGACGGGACTAGTGGGATCCGGGGAGCTGTTTTTT. Protein sequence: CAIRTGLVGSGELFF.

This clonotype has more than one count but fewer than ten. This may be a read error: a much more frequent sequence differs by one nucleotide. The chain combines TRBV10-3 with TRBJ2-1; 10 bases align to TRBD2. Trimming took 4 bases from V and 5 from J; bases not matched to a gene: 8. CDR1 is ENHRY and CDR2 is SYGVKD in the germline V gene. CDR3 size: 16 residues. The CDR3 coding sequence is TGTGCCATCAGTGGGTCGGCTAGCGGGGGAAACAATGAGCAGTTCTTC. It specifies CAISGSASGGNNEQFF.

This clonotype was counted at least ten times. The J gene is TRBJ2-3, the V gene TRBV20-1; D may correspond to TRBD1 or TRBD2 (5 bases each). The germline V gene has CDR1 DFQATT and CDR2 SNEGSKA (reference sequence). CDR3 size: 14 residues. V was cut by 3 bases and J by 8 bases, with 18 bases left in between. The CDR3 loop is CSASPPRGFSTQYF. The DNA for the CDR3 is TGCAGTGCTAGTCCACCGAGGGGATTTAGTACGCAGTATTTT.

The sample holds many counts of this clonotype. The chain couples TRBV2 to TRBJ1-2; no clear D gene. V was cut by 5 bases and J by 0 bases, with 16 bases left in between. This CDR3 has 16 residues. Germline V gives CDR1 SNHLY, CDR2 FYNNEI. CDR3 coding DNA: TGTGCCAGCAGTCTTACCTTCCAGTCCGCTAACTATGGCTACACCTTC. It specifies CASSLTFQSANYGYTF. Full variable domain (remainder filled in from reference TRBV2 and TRBJ1-2): EPEVTQTPSHQVTQMGQEVILRCVPISNHLYFYWYRQILGQKVEFLVSFYNNEISEKSEIFDDQFSVERPDGSNFTLKIRSTKLEDSAMYFCASSLTFQSANYGYTFGSGTRLTVV.

This clonotype was recorded many times. This chain joins TRBV6-1 and TRBJ2-3, with D maybe TRBD2 (6 bases). V gave up 4 bases and J gave up 0 bases, with 14 bases separating them. Germline CDR1 is MNHNS and CDR2 is SASEGT. This CDR3 comprises 16 residues. The CDR3 region is CASSGLAITSTDTQYF. The DNA of the CDR3 is TGTGCCAGCAGTGGGCTAGCGATAACTAGCACAGATACGCAGTATTTT.

This clonotype was picked up a small number of times. The chain uses TRBV3-1 and TRBJ2-7; D not resolved. The CDR3 consists of 13 residues. Trimming removed 5 bases at V and 7 bases at J, with 15 bases between. Germline V gene lookup returns CDR1 LGHDT and CDR2 YNNKEL (reference sequence). The CDR3 loop reads CASSYPVSGEQYF. Written as DNA, the CDR3 is TGTGCCAGCAGCTACCCGGTATCCGGAGAGCAGTACTTC.

This chain joins TRBV27 and TRBJ1-2; 10 nucleotides match TRBD1. Germline trimming cut 5 bases from V and 4 bases from J; bases unmatched to any gene: 7. The germline V gene has CDR1 MNHEY and CDR2 SMNVEV (reference sequence). This CDR3 comprises 15 residues. CDR3 in DNA: TGTGCCAGCAGTCCACTCGGGGACAGGGGCTATGGCTACACCTTC. This translates into CASSPLGDRGYGYTF.

The V gene is TRBV27, the J gene TRBJ1-1; no firm D call. From germline, CDR1 is MNHEY and CDR2 SMNVEV (reference sequence). V shed 6 bases and J shed 6 bases, with 17 bases lying between them. This CDR3 has 14 amino acids. The CDR3 DNA follows: TGTGCCAGCAGCCTCGACGGCCGAATTGCTGAAGCTTTCTTT. It is translated as CASSLDGRIAEAFF.

Only a few counts were recorded for this clonotype. The chain is built from TRBV9 and TRBJ2-5; TRBD2 matches 15 bases. V lost 2 bases, J lost 2 bases, and 4 bases stayed unmatched. Per germline, CDR1 SGDLS and CDR2 YYNGEE. The CDR3 has 17 residues. The CDR3 bases are TGTGCCAGCAGCGTGGGACTAGCGGGGGGAATGCAAGAGACCCAGTACTTC. This encodes CASSVGLAGGMQETQYF.